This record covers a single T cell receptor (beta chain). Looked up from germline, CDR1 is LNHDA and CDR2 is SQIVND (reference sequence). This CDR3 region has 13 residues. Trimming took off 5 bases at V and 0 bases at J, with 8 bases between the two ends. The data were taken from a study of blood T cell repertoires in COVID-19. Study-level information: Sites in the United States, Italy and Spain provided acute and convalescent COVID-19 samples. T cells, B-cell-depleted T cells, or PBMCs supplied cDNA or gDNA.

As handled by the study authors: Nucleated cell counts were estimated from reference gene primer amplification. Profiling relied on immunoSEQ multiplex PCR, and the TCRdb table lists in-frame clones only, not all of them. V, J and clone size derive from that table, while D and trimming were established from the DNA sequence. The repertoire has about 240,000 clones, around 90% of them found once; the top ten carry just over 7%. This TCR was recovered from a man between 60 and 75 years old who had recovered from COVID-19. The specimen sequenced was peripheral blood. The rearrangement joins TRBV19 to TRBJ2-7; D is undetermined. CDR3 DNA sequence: TGTGCCAGTAGTCCAGACAACTCCTACGAGCAGTACTTC. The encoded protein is CASSPDNSYEQYF.